This TCR beta chain was retrieved from a study of blood T cell repertoires in COVID-19. Whole-study context: Acute and convalescent COVID-19 specimens originated in the United States, Italy and Spain. T cells, B-cell-depleted T cells, or PBMCs provided the cDNA or gDNA that served as material.

Authors' processing steps: Researchers report that nucleated cell counts were estimated from reference gene primer amplification. Clones were sequenced by immunoSEQ multiplex PCR, and TCRdb holds only the in-frame ones, with some missing. From that table come the V and J calls and clone size; the DNA was used to work out D and trimming. The repertoire includes about 110,000 clones, approximately 84% of them detected once, and 14% to 15% sits in the top ten. The CDR3 has 16 residues. Germline CDR1 reads MNHEY; CDR2 reads SMNVEV (reference sequence). Trimming took off 6 bases at V and 1 base at J, with 18 bases between the two ends.

Sequencing input: peripheral blood. The chain has TRBV27 and TRBJ1-1, with a weak D call TRBD1 (5 bases). This receptor was taken from a woman aged 55 to 70 with acute or convalescent COVID-19. The CDR3 region has the DNA TGTGCCAGCAGGGACAAAACAGGCGGGAAGAACACTGAAGCTTTCTTT. It encodes CASRDKTGGKNTEAFF.